The subject of this entry is one TCR beta chain. Its recognized antigen is unknown. Base-call qualities are not available, and no considerably larger clone is one nucleotide away. These data originate in a study of OX40 agonist ivuxolimab in advanced cancers. Regarding the research as a whole: Ivuxolimab was an agonistic, fully human IgG2 monoclonal antibody directed against OX40 (CD134), a costimulatory receptor. Intravenous ivuxolimab was administered to patients every 2 weeks at six dose levels: 0.01, 0.1, 0.3, 1.5, 3 and 10 mg/kg. Of the approximately 54 patients in dose escalation, 19 had hepatocellular carcinoma, approximately 15 had melanoma, 9 had renal cell carcinoma and 9 had head and neck cancer. In the dose-escalation cohort, 82.7% of patients were male, and the mean age was roughly 60 years, with a range of 23 to 79. Patients were allowed to have had prior anti-PD-1, anti-PD-L1 or anti-CTLA-4 therapy, and around 40% of the dose-escalation patients had previously received checkpoint inhibitors. Partial responses occurred in three dose-escalation patients: two with cutaneous melanoma and one with hepatocellular carcinoma. Peripheral TCRbeta sequencing was intended to test whether TCR sequence diversity was altered and clonal T-cell expansion was caused by ivuxolimab. The monotherapy dose-escalation portion (N = 52 patients) of the phase I ivuxolimab trial is reported in the paper. The paper's findings and limits, for the study overall: In the 0.1-3.0 mg/kg groups, partial responders had among the lowest normalized peripheral clonal expansion, particularly in CD8+ T cells. Antigen specificity was not determined for the clonally expanded peripheral T cells. Low levels of normalized T-cell clonal expansion were also shown by some nonresponding patients. After ivuxolimab, expanded clones were on average more numerous among CD8+ T cells than among CD4+ T cells. At doses from 0.1 to 3.0 mg/kg, clonal expansion was seen in both CD4+ and CD8+ blood T cells between baseline and week 6.

V is shortened by 3 bases, J by 5 bases, and the region joining them spans 11 bases. CDR1 and CDR2 (MDHEN, SYDVKM) derive from the germline V gene. Measured from the cysteine to the phenylalanine, the CDR3 is 14 residues long. CDR3 DNA only is kept here, 42 bases in frame from base 1. The trial excluded patients who had a history of autoimmune disease or who were on systemic immunosuppression. Peripheral blood for TCR sequencing was collected from all dose cohorts at baseline, on cycle 4 day 1, and on cycle 7 day 1. Samples were obtained from an open-label, multicenter, first-in-human phase I dose-escalation trial of ivuxolimab. Adults with locally advanced or metastatic head and neck squamous cell, hepatocellular, melanoma or renal cell carcinoma were enrolled in the trial. CD4+ and CD8+ T cells were sorted separately from peripheral blood before TCR sequencing. To sequence the TCRbeta CDR3 region, genomic DNA was isolated from the sorted cells. TCRbeta CDR3 regions were sequenced using the immunoSEQ Assay. TCRdb carries this immuneACCESS record with in-frame sequences only. Its versions omit some clonotypes, under half of them owing to an unresolved V gene in the studies checked, with the rest unexplained. The sample has tens of thousands of clones on record, 85% to 90% of them singletons. 0.33% of the sample belongs to the ten largest clones.

Specimen: CD4+ or CD8+ T cells sorted from blood, collected in a trial of the OX40 agonist ivuxolimab. The chain is made from TRBV28 and TRBJ2-1, with the D gene too uncertain to name. The sequence derives from an adult with an advanced solid tumor such as melanoma, head and neck, liver or kidney cancer. DNA sequence: TGTGCCAGCAGTTTGAACTTCCCCCACAATGAGCAGTTCTTC. Translated, this is CASSLNFPHNEQFF.